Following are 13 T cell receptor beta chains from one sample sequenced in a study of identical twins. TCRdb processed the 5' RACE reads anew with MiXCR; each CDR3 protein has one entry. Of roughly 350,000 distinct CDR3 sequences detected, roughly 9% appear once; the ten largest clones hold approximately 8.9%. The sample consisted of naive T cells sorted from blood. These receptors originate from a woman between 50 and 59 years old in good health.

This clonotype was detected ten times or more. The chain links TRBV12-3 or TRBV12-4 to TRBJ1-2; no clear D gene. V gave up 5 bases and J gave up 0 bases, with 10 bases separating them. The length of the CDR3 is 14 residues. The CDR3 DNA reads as TGTGCCAGCAGTCCCCCGCAGCCTAACTATGGCTACACCTTC. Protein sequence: CASSPPQPNYGYTF.

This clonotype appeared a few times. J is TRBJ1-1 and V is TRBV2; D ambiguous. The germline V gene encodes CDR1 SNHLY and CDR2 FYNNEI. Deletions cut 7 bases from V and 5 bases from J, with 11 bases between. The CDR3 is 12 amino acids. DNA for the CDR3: TGTGCCAGCATAACGCTTAGAACTGAAGCTTTCTTT. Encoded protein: CASITLRTEAFF.

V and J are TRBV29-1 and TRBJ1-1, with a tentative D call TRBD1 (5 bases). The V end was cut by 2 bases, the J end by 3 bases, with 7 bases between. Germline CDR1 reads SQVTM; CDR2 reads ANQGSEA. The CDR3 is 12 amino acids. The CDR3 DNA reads TGCAGCGTTGAATCGGGGGACACTGAAGCTTTCTTT. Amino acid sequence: CSVESGDTEAFF.

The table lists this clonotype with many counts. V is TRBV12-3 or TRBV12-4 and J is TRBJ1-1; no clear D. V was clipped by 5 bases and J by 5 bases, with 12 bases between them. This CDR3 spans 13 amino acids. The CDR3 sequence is CASSRPKGTEAFF. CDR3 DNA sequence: TGTGCCAGCAGTAGACCCAAGGGTACTGAAGCTTTCTTT.

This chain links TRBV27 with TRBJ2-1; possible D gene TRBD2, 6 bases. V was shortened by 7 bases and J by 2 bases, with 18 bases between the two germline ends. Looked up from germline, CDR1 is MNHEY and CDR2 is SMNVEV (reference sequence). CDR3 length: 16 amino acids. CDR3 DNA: TGTGCCAGCACCCATGGGGGGATAGCCCCCTACAATGAGCAGTTCTTC. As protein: CASTHGGIAPYNEQFF.

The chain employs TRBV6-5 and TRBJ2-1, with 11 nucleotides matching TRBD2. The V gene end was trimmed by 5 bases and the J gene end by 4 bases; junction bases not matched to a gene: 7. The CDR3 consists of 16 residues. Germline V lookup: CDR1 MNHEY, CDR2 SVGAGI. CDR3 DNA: TGTGCCAGCAGTCCCCCGGGACTAGCGGTATACAATGAGCAGTTCTTC. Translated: CASSPPGLAVYNEQFF.

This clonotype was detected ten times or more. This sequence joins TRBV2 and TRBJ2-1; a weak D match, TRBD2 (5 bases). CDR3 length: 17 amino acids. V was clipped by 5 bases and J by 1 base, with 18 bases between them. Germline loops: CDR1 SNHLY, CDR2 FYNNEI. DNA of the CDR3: TGTGCCAGCAGTCCCAACCTACTATCGGGGTCCTACAATGAGCAGTTCTTC. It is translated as CASSPNLLSGSYNEQFF.

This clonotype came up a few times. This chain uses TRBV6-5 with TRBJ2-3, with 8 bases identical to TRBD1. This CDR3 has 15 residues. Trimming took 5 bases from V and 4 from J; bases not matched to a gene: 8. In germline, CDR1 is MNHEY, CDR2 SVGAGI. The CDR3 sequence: CASSPQGATPDTQYF. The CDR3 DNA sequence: TGTGCCAGCAGTCCCCAGGGGGCGACCCCAGATACGCAGTATTTT.

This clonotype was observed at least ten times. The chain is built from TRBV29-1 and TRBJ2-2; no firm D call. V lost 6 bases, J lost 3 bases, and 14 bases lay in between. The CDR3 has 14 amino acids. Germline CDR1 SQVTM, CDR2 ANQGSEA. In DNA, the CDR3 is TGCAGCGTCAAGGACCGGGCCCACACCGGGGAGCTGTTTTTT. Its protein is CSVKDRAHTGELFF.

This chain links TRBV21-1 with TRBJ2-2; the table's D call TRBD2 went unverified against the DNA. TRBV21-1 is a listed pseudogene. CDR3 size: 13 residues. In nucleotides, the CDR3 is TGTGCCAGCAGTCTGGAGGGCCCCGGGGAGCTGTTTTTT. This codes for CASSLEGPGELFF.

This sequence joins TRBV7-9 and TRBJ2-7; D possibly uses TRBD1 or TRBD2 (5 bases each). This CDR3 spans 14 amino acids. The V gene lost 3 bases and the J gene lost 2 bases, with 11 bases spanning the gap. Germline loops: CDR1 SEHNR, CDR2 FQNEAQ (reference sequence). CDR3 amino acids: CASSLIGTPYEQYF. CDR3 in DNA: TGTGCCAGCAGCTTGATCGGGACGCCCTACGAGCAGTACTTC.

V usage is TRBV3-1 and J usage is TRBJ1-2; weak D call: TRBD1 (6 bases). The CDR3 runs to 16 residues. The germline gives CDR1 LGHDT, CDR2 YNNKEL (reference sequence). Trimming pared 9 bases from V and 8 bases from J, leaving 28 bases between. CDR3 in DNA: TGTGCCAGTGGGGGCAGGATGCCTCTGGAGAATAAGGGCTACACCTTC. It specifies CASGGRMPLENKGYTF.

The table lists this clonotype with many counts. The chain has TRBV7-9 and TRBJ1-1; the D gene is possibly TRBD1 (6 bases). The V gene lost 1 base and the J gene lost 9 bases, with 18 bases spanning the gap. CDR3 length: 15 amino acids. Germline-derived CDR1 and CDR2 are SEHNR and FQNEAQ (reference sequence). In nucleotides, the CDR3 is TGTGCCAGCAGCTTAGAAGGACAGCTTAACCCAAAAGCTTTCTTT. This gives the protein CASSLEGQLNPKAFF.